This TCR beta chain was recovered during a study of T cells in Graves' hyperthyroidism and ophthalmopathy. The CDR3 has 14 residues. V lost 7 bases to trimming and J lost 1 base; unmatched junction nucleotides: 5. This clonotype was detected many times. Researchers amplified the TCR beta CDR3 regions from RNA transcripts. The TCR CDR3 first-round RT-PCR relied on the HTBI primer set. TCRdb reprocessed the multiplex PCR reads with MiXCR, giving one entry per CDR3 protein. In the table there are hundreds of thousands of distinct CDR3 sequences, about a fifth of which are singletons. Sequenced: blood. The sequence was obtained from a young man with Graves' ophthalmopathy. This chain joins TRBV12-3 or TRBV12-4 and TRBJ1-2; TRBD1 aligns across 8 bases. The DNA for the CDR3 is TGTGCCAGCAATGACGGACAGGGTAACTATGGCTACACCTTC. This translates into CASNDGQGNYGYTF.